The clone carrying this TCR beta chain has at least ten counts. The antigen remains undetermined. Trimming took off 3 bases at V and 5 bases at J, with 10 bases between the two ends. Per the germline V gene, CDR1 is MNHNS and CDR2 is SASEGT. This CDR3 comprises 13 residues. These data come from a study of regulatory T cells in long-lasting Graves disease. Study findings and constraints: Persistent disease samples used TRBV28, TRBJ1-2 and TRBJ2-5 preferentially.

Indicated time point: newly diagnosed GD, antithyroid drugs for less than 3 months. Scientists built the TCR library using RNA that was extracted from PBMCs. It was by American Thyroid Association guidelines that Graves' disease was diagnosed. In building TCR beta libraries, iRepertoire HTBI primers were used together with Arm-PCR of CDR3 regions. TCRdb re-called the multiplex PCR reads with MiXCR, one entry per CDR3 protein. The top ten hold approximately 9% of the sample, which has roughly 500,000 distinct CDR3 sequences, 12% seen once. Another study also made use of these data, one on T cells in Graves' hyperthyroidism and ophthalmopathy. According to that study: Disease duration under 2 months; hyperthyroidism patients were aged 18 to 65.

This chain uses TRBV6-1 with TRBJ1-1; D perhaps matches TRBD1 (6 bases). The TCR originated in a woman in her thirties with Graves disease. The specimen was peripheral blood mononuclear cells (PBMCs), collected at new diagnosis, from a patient treated with antithyroid drugs. The CDR3 here is CASSDQGLTEAFF. CDR3 bases: TGTGCCAGCAGTGACCAGGGGCTAACTGAAGCTTTCTTT.